This record covers a single T cell receptor beta chain. The antigen is undetermined. This sample was included in a study of regulatory T cells in long-lasting Graves disease. Findings and caveats of the study: There was favoring of TRBV28, TRBJ1-2 and TRBJ2-5 in persistent disease.

The time point: persistent/refractory GD, antithyroid drugs over 5 years with positive TRAb. PBMC-extracted RNA yielded the TCR library. Germline CDR1 and CDR2: SGDLS and YYNGEE. The CDR3 totals 17 residues. The trim removed 2 bases at V and 0 bases at J, leaving 7 bases unmatched. The authors built TCR beta libraries using iRepertoire HTBI primers and Arm-PCR of CDR3 regions. TCRdb redid the calling of the multiplex PCR reads with MiXCR, one entry per CDR3 protein. The sample lists fewer than 450,000 distinct CDR3 sequences, around 22% seen once, with roughly 30% in the top ten. The TCR comes from a female donor with Graves disease. The chain employs TRBV9 and TRBJ1-3; 8 bases match TRBD1. Sequenced here: peripheral blood mononuclear cells (PBMCs), sampled when the disease was refractory, from a patient treated with antithyroid drugs. The CDR3 here is CASSVELQGVSGNTIYF. The CDR3 bases are TGTGCCAGCAGCGTCGAACTACAGGGGGTCTCTGGAAACACCATATATTTT.